What follows are 20 T cell receptor beta chains derived from one specimen sequenced in a study of blood T cell repertoires in COVID-19. Measured with immunoSEQ multiplex PCR; TCRdb has only the in-frame clones, and not every one. The table has 200,000 to 250,000 clones, 70% to 90% seen once. Sequencing input: peripheral blood. All receptors come from a man aged 60 to 69 with acute or convalescent COVID-19.

The gene calls are TRBV18 and TRBJ2-1; D is perhaps TRBD1 (5 bases). There are 15 residues in the CDR3. Germline CDR1 and CDR2: KGHSH and LQKENI. The V end lost 3 bases, the J end lost 5 bases, and 14 bases lay between the germline ends. The CDR3 loop reads CASSPDSGFDNEQFF. The CDR3 nucleotides are TGTGCCAGCTCACCCGACTCAGGGTTCGACAATGAGCAGTTCTTC.

The chain has TRBV5-1 and TRBJ1-4; D might be TRBD1 (6 bases). The CDR3 consists of 15 residues. CDR1 is SGHRS, CDR2 YFSETQ, per germline. The V and J ends lost 0 bases and 4 bases respectively, with 10 bases between them. The CDR3 DNA sequence: TGCGCCAGCAGCTTGGATGGACAGAGTAATGAAAAACTGTTTTTT. Encoded protein: CASSLDGQSNEKLFF.

In its sample, this clone was seen a few times. V is TRBV5-1 and J is TRBJ2-2, with 8 bases aligning to TRBD1. Germline V gene lookup returns CDR1 SGHRS and CDR2 YFSETQ. The CDR3 length is 16 residues. J was trimmed by 0 bases and V by 4 bases; bases with no gene match: 5. The CDR3 reads CASSQTGGTNTGELFF. The CDR3 region has the DNA TGCGCCAGCAGCCAAACAGGGGGAACGAACACCGGGGAGCTGTTTTTT.

CDR3 in amino acids: CASSVGQGQPQHF. Written as DNA, the CDR3 is TGTGCCAGCAGCGTAGGTCAGGGTCAGCCCCAGCATTTT. The chain couples TRBV9 to TRBJ1-5, with D possibly being TRBD1 (5 bases). The CDR3 covers 13 residues. Germline lookup yields CDR1 SGDLS and CDR2 YYNGEE. Trimming pared 0 bases from V and 6 bases from J, leaving 7 bases between.

The V and J genes are TRBV9 and TRBJ1-3; TRBD1 agrees at 8 bases. There are 17 residues in the CDR3. Germline trimming cut 0 bases from V and 4 bases from J; bases unmatched to any gene: 9. The V gene's germline CDR1 is SGDLS and CDR2 YYNGEE. CDR3 sequence reads: CASSVASGRGLGNTIYF. The DNA for the CDR3 is TGTGCCAGCAGCGTAGCTTCTGGCAGGGGGCTAGGAAACACCATATATTTT. Full variable domain (missing parts from reference TRBV9 and TRBJ1-3): DSGVTQTPKHLITATGQRVTLRCSPRSGDLSVYWYQQSLDQGLQFLIQYYNGEERAKGNILERFSAQQFPDLHSELNLSSLELGDSALYFCASSVASGRGLGNTIYFGEGSWLTVV.

The J gene is TRBJ2-6, the V gene TRBV30; D possibly corresponds to TRBD1 (5 bases). Deletions cut 3 bases from V and 2 bases from J, with 8 bases between. CDR3 length equals 14 residues. Germline V CDR1 and CDR2: GTSNPN, SVGIG (reference sequence). For the CDR3, the DNA is TGTGCCTGGAGCCCAGGGACTGGGGCCAACGTCCTGACTTTC. This codes for CAWSPGTGANVLTF.

The chain uses TRBV7-2 and TRBJ2-5, with 10 nucleotides matching TRBD2. The CDR3 is 16 residues long. Germline V gene lookup returns CDR1 SGHTA and CDR2 FQGNSA. Trimming took 2 bases from V and 4 from J; bases not matched to a gene: 7. The CDR3 is CASSLSPAGGLETQYF. The CDR3 DNA follows: TGTGCCAGCAGCTTAAGCCCAGCGGGAGGGCTAGAGACCCAGTACTTC.

The genes are TRBV18 and TRBJ1-3; D uncertain. Trimming stripped 5 bases from V and 0 bases from J, with 8 bases between. The germline V gene encodes CDR1 KGHSH and CDR2 LQKENI. The CDR3 covers 14 residues. The CDR3 coding sequence is TGTGCCAGCTCAGATCAGCGCTCTGGAAACACCATATATTTT. As protein: CASSDQRSGNTIYF.

This clone was detected once. The V call is TRBV7-8, the J call TRBJ2-3; the D gene is possibly TRBD1 (6 bases). The CDR3 runs 16 residues. Germline V gene lookup returns CDR1 SGHVS and CDR2 FQNEAQ. Trimming took off 1 base at V and 2 bases at J, with 13 bases between the two ends. CDR3: CASSLVRGRNTDTQYF. CDR3 in DNA: TGTGCCAGCAGCTTAGTCAGGGGCAGGAACACAGATACGCAGTATTTT. Together with reference TRBV7-8 and TRBJ2-3, the CDR3 gives the full variable domain: GAGVSQSPRYKVAKRGQDVALRCDPISGHVSLFWYQQALGQGPEFLTYFQNEAQLDKSGLPSDRFFAERPEGSVSTLKIQRTQQEDSAVYLCASSLVRGRNTDTQYFGPGTRLTVL.

The chain carries TRBV5-1 and TRBJ2-3; 9 bases are shared with TRBD2. The V gene end was trimmed by 0 bases and the J gene end by 2 bases; junction bases not matched to a gene: 4. Germline CDR1 reads SGHRS; CDR2 reads YFSETQ. This CDR3 comprises 16 residues. The CDR3, as DNA: TGCGCCAGCAGCTTGGCCGCTAGCGGGATCACAGATACGCAGTATTTT. Residues: CASSLAASGITDTQYF.

The J gene is TRBJ2-7, the V gene TRBV3-1 (or the pseudogene TRBV3-2); 10 bases align to TRBD2. J was trimmed by 4 bases and V by 0 bases; bases with no gene match: 6. From germline, CDR1 is LGHDT and CDR2 YNNKEL (reference sequence). CDR3 length equals 16 residues. The CDR3 sequence is CASSQDRVSGRYEQYF. The CDR3, as DNA: TGTGCCAGCAGCCAAGATCGAGTTAGCGGGAGGTACGAGCAGTACTTC.

The chain employs TRBV5-8 and TRBJ1-1; no clear D gene. Trimming removed 0 bases at V and 1 base at J, with 10 bases between. The CDR3 has 15 amino acids. Germline CDR1 reads SGHTS; CDR2 reads YDEGEE. CDR3 region: CASSLEAAANTEAFF. The DNA of the CDR3 is TGTGCCAGCAGCTTGGAGGCGGCTGCGAACACTGAAGCTTTCTTT. Full variable domain (rest looked up from reference TRBV5-8 and TRBJ1-1): EAGVTQSPTHLIKTRGQQATLRCSPISGHTSVYWYQQALGLGLQFLLWYDEGEERNRGNFPPRFSGRQFPNYSSELNVNALELEDSALYLCASSLEAAANTEAFFGQGTRLTVV.

V and J are TRBV6-5 and TRBJ2-3; 8 positions match TRBD1. CDR3 length: 15 residues. The germline gives CDR1 MNHEY, CDR2 SVGAGI. J lost 6 bases, V lost 6 bases, and 11 bases had no gene match. CDR3 protein: CASSETTGEFDTQYF. CDR3 in DNA: TGTGCCAGCAGCGAGACGACAGGGGAGTTCGATACGCAGTATTTT.

This sequence joins TRBV10-3 and TRBJ2-5; D is possibly TRBD1 (5 bases). This CDR3 has 13 residues. V was pared by 4 bases and J by 2 bases, with 8 bases between. Germline V CDR1 and CDR2: ENHRY, SYGVKD. The CDR3, as DNA: TGTGCCATCAGTGGAACAGGTCAAGAGACCCAGTACTTC. Encoded protein: CAISGTGQETQYF.

The chain uses TRBV11-1 and TRBJ2-1, with D possibly TRBD2 on 5 matching bases. The V end was cut by 5 bases, the J end by 7 bases, with 12 bases between. CDR1 is SGHAT, CDR2 FQDESV, per germline (reference sequence). The CDR3 runs to 13 residues. CDR3 sequence (DNA): TGTGCCAGCAGCCCAACTAGTATGAATGAGCAGTTCTTC. Amino acid sequence: CASSPTSMNEQFF.

The V call is TRBV3-1 (or the pseudogene TRBV3-2), the J call TRBJ1-1, with D uncertain. The ends were cut back, 0 bases at V and 14 bases at J, with 7 bases in the middle. Germline CDR1 and CDR2: LGHDT and YNNKEL (reference sequence). This CDR3 is 10 amino acids long. CDR3 DNA sequence: TGTGCCAGCAGCCAAGAACGGGTCTTCTTT. The encoded protein is CASSQERVFF.

The chain joins TRBV5-1 to TRBJ2-1, with 12 bases that match TRBD2. Looked up from germline, CDR1 is SGHRS and CDR2 is YFSETQ. After removal of 4 bases from V and 10 bases from J, the junction contained 9 bases not matched to a gene. The CDR3 has 15 amino acids. The CDR3 loop reads CASSIGTSGYREQFF. CDR3 coding DNA: TGCGCCAGCAGCATAGGGACTAGCGGGTACCGGGAGCAGTTCTTC. Full variable domain (remainder filled in from reference TRBV5-1 and TRBJ2-1): KAGVTQTPRYLIKTRGQQVTLSCSPISGHRSVSWYQQTPGQGLQFLFEYFSETQRNKGNFPGRFSGRQFSNSRSEMNVSTLELGDSALYLCASSIGTSGYREQFFGPGTRLTVL.

About this clone: At one of its ends the junction is not consistent with the germline gene, which may arise from a read error. This chain connects TRBV7-7 to TRBJ2-2; D may be TRBD2 (7 bases). Germline lookup yields CDR1 SSHAT and CDR2 FNYEAQ (reference sequence). The CDR3 is 16 amino acids. The chain's CDR3 is CASSLYGGGGAGELFF. In nucleotides, the CDR3 is TGTGCTAGCAGCTTATACGGCGGAGGGGGGGCCGGGGAGCTGTTTTTT.

This sequence joins TRBV24-1 and TRBJ2-3; 12 bases match TRBD2. There are 17 residues in the CDR3. Germline loops: CDR1 KGHDR, CDR2 SFDVKD. The junction had 9 bases not matched to a gene; V was cut back by 7 bases and J by 2 bases. CDR3 sequence: CATRGASGRVDTDTQYF. The CDR3 DNA sequence: TGTGCCACCAGGGGGGCTAGCGGGAGGGTTGACACAGATACGCAGTATTTT.

CDR3 sequence (DNA): TGTGCCATCAGTGAGGACAGGGACGGTGGCTACACCTTC. Protein product: CAISEDRDGGYTF. V is TRBV10-3 and J is TRBJ1-2, with 7 bases identical to TRBD1. CDR3 size: 13 residues. Germline V gives CDR1 ENHRY, CDR2 SYGVKD. Trimming cost V 2 bases and J 7 bases; bases outside gene matches: 4.